These 20 T cell receptor beta chains share one sample of origin, sequenced in a study of post-analysis software for immune sequencing data. General study points: The five TRBV segments detected at higher frequency in patients than in controls included TRBV5-6, TRBV5-1 and TRBV20-1.

These receptors have no identified antigens. Unique-molecular-identifier-tagged TCR beta cDNA libraries were used. TCRdb used MiXCR to reprocess the PCR reads, holding one entry per CDR3 protein. The table includes about half a million distinct CDR3 sequences, around 31% detected once. The sample comprised blood. These receptors all come from a girl younger than 18 with multiple sclerosis.

The V call is TRBV5-6, the J call TRBJ2-5; 9 bases match TRBD1. Germline-derived CDR1 and CDR2 are SGHDT and YYEEEE. With 4 bases clipped from V and 2 bases from J, the junction kept 6 bases outside the gene matches. The CDR3 extends over 15 amino acids. CDR3 DNA sequence: TGTGCCAGCAGCAGTACCGGGACAGGGCAAGAGACCCAGTACTTC. As protein: CASSSTGTGQETQYF. Supplemented by reference TRBV5-6 and TRBJ2-5, the full variable domain reads DAGVTQSPTHLIKTRGQQVTLRCSPKSGHDTVSWYQQALGQGPQFIFQYYEEEERQRGNFPDRFSGHQFPNYSSELNVNALLLGDSALYLCASSSTGTGQETQYFGPGTRLLVL.

V usage is TRBV20-1 and J usage is TRBJ1-4; D is possibly TRBD1 (6 bases). The germline V gene has CDR1 DFQATT and CDR2 SNEGSKA (reference sequence). This CDR3 comprises 13 residues. Trimming removed 6 bases at V and 3 bases at J, with 11 bases between. CDR3 nucleotides: TGCAGTGCCATCGGACAGCCTAATGAAAAACTGTTTTTT. This sequence encodes CSAIGQPNEKLFF.

This clonotype was seen a handful of times. The CDR3 spells CASSYGTSGVGEQFF. CDR3 DNA: TGTGCCAGCAGCTATGGGACTAGCGGGGTGGGTGAGCAGTTCTTC. The J gene is TRBJ2-1, the V gene TRBV7-9, with 13 bases lining up with TRBD2. This CDR3 is 15 amino acids long. The ends lost 4 bases at V and 9 bases at J; junction bases unmatched: 6. Germline V gene lookup returns CDR1 SEHNR and CDR2 FQNEAQ (reference sequence).

The V call is TRBV29-1, the J call TRBJ2-1, with a tentative D call TRBD2 (5 bases). The germline V gene has CDR1 SQVTM and CDR2 ANQGSEA. The CDR3 consists of 12 residues. Trimming pared 4 bases from V and 8 bases from J, leaving 12 bases between. For the CDR3, the DNA is TGCAGCGTTGCCAGGAGGCCCGATGAGCAGTTCTTC. This codes for CSVARRPDEQFF.

The chain is built from TRBV5-1 and TRBJ1-6; D is uncertain. V shed 5 bases and J shed 6 bases, with 9 bases lying between them. The CDR3 extends over 13 amino acids. The germline V gene encodes CDR1 SGHRS and CDR2 YFSETQ. Written as DNA, the CDR3 is TGCGCCAGCAGTCCGCTAGTTAATTCACCCCTCCACTTT. Protein: CASSPLVNSPLHF.

This clonotype occurred a few times. This rearrangement joins TRBV11-2 to TRBJ1-2; D perhaps matches TRBD1 (5 bases). This CDR3 has 16 amino acids. The germline V gene has CDR1 SGHAT and CDR2 FQNNGV. V lost 4 bases and J 2 bases, leaving 17 bases between the germline ends. Written as DNA, the CDR3 is TGTGCCAGCAGCTCCATCCGACAGCCCTTCAACTATGGCTACACCTTC. Amino acid sequence: CASSSIRQPFNYGYTF.

The chain carries TRBV10-3 and TRBJ2-7, with D possibly called TRBD1 or TRBD2 (5 bases each). CDR3 size: 15 residues. V lost 3 bases and J lost 3, with 15 bases in between. The germline gives CDR1 ENHRY, CDR2 SYGVKD. As DNA, the CDR3 is TGTGCCATCAGTGATACCGGGACGGGGAGCTACGAGCAGTACTTC. It encodes CAISDTGTGSYEQYF.

The J gene is TRBJ2-5, the V gene TRBV7-2; weak D call: TRBD2 (6 bases). This CDR3 spans 15 amino acids. Germline V gene lookup returns CDR1 SGHTA and CDR2 FQGNSA. The V gene lost 1 base and the J gene lost 3 bases, with 12 bases spanning the gap. CDR3 protein: CASSLEPGGEETQYF. The CDR3 DNA reads TGTGCCAGCAGCTTAGAACCCGGGGGTGAAGAGACCCAGTACTTC. Complete variable domain (other parts from reference TRBV7-2 and TRBJ2-5): GAGVSQSPSNKVTEKGKDVELRCDPISGHTALYWYRQSLGQGLEFLIYFQGNSAPDKSGLPSDRFSAERTGGSVSTLTIQRTQQEDSAVYLCASSLEPGGEETQYFGPGTRLLVL.

The chain links TRBV4-1 to TRBJ2-1; 8 nucleotides align to TRBD1. CDR3 length: 14 amino acids. CDR1 is MGHRA and CDR2 is YSYEKL in the germline V gene. V gave up 3 bases and J gave up 6 bases; unmatched junction bases: 4. In nucleotides, the CDR3 is TGCGCCAGCAGCCACCCGGGACAGGTCAATGAGCAGTTCTTC. This codes for CASSHPGQVNEQFF.

J is TRBJ1-1 and V is TRBV5-1; D gene ambiguous. Trimming took 3 bases from V and 2 from J, leaving 11 bases between them. This CDR3 has 14 amino acids. Germline CDR1 and CDR2: SGHRS and YFSETQ. CDR3 sequence reads: CASSWGQPNTEAFF. In DNA, the CDR3 is TGCGCCAGCAGCTGGGGTCAGCCAAACACTGAAGCTTTCTTT.

The chain carries TRBV20-1 and TRBJ2-5; 7 bases map to TRBD1. Germline V gives CDR1 DFQATT, CDR2 SNEGSKA (reference sequence). The ends lost 6 bases at V and 11 bases at J; junction bases unmatched: 18. The CDR3 runs to 14 residues. CDR3 sequence: CSAEQGPPTYGQYF. CDR3 DNA sequence: TGCAGTGCGGAACAGGGGCCCCCTACCTACGGGCAGTACTTC.

The V gene is TRBV12-3 or TRBV12-4, the J gene TRBJ2-3; 8 bases align to TRBD2. This CDR3 has 16 amino acids. Trimming at V came to 2 bases and at J to 4 bases, leaving 8 bases not matched to a gene. The CDR3 DNA is TGTGCCAGCAGTTTAAGGGGACTAGTGGGAGCAGATACGCAGTATTTT. Its translation: CASSLRGLVGADTQYF.

This clonotype appeared a few times. The chain employs TRBV5-1 and TRBJ2-5; 9 nucleotides align to TRBD2. The CDR3 contains 16 residues. The V gene end was trimmed by 0 bases and the J gene end by 5 bases; junction bases not matched to a gene: 8. Germline lookup yields CDR1 SGHRS and CDR2 YFSETQ. The CDR3 DNA is TGCGCCAGCAGCTTGGTGGCTAGCGGGGCTCGGGAGACCCAGTACTTC. Translation gives CASSLVASGARETQYF.

This clonotype showed up just a few times. CDR3 region: CASSSLRNRLSYEQYF. As DNA, the CDR3 is TGTGCCAGCAGTTCATTGCGGAACCGATTGTCCTACGAGCAGTACTTC. The V and J genes are TRBV6-9 and TRBJ2-7; D is undetermined. Trimming stripped 4 bases from V and 1 base from J, with 17 bases between. There are 16 residues in the CDR3. The germline V gene encodes CDR1 MNHGY and CDR2 SVAAGI.

The count of this clonotype is one. The rearrangement joins TRBV29-1 to TRBJ2-7; 11 bases agree with TRBD1. Germline CDR1 and CDR2: SQVTM and ANQGSEA. The ends lost 8 bases at V and 0 bases at J; junction bases unmatched: 3. The CDR3 has 13 amino acids. The CDR3 spells CSLGTGGSYEQYF. CDR3 sequence (DNA): TGCAGCTTGGGGACAGGGGGCTCCTACGAGCAGTACTTC.

The chain combines TRBV6-5 with TRBJ2-7, with D perhaps TRBD1 (6 bases). The CDR3 runs to 15 residues. CDR1 is MNHEY, CDR2 SVGAGI, per germline. V lost 4 bases, J lost 0 bases, and 13 bases lay in between. Here the CDR3 reads CASSCSDSSSYEQYF. CDR3 bases: TGTGCCAGCAGTTGCTCGGACAGTAGCTCCTACGAGCAGTACTTC.

The chain carries TRBV6-5 and TRBJ1-1, with D tentatively TRBD1 (5 bases). With 0 bases removed from V and 4 bases from J, the gap between germline ends came to 15 bases. This CDR3 is built from 16 residues. CDR1 is MNHEY and CDR2 is SVGAGI in the germline V gene. CDR3 region: CASSYSSGGRVTEAFF. CDR3 nucleotides: TGTGCCAGCAGTTACTCGTCTGGGGGACGGGTCACTGAAGCTTTCTTT.

This clonotype was seen a handful of times. The chain is built from TRBV7-8 and TRBJ2-5, with 9 bases that match TRBD2. CDR3 size: 16 residues. Per the germline V gene, CDR1 is SGHVS and CDR2 is FQNEAQ. V shed 5 bases and J 5 bases; nucleotides not matched to a gene: 12. The CDR3 sequence is CASSPGDFSGGETQYF. The CDR3 nucleotides read TGTGCCAGCAGCCCTGGCGATTTTAGCGGGGGTGAGACCCAGTACTTC. The whole variable domain, remainder taken from reference TRBV7-8 and TRBJ2-5, is GAGVSQSPRYKVAKRGQDVALRCDPISGHVSLFWYQQALGQGPEFLTYFQNEAQLDKSGLPSDRFFAERPEGSVSTLKIQRTQQEDSAVYLCASSPGDFSGGETQYFGPGTRLLVL.

The DNA for the CDR3 is TGCGCCAGCAGCCCGCTCGCTAGCGGGGGACGGGCAGATACGCAGTATTTT. Its protein product is CASSPLASGGRADTQYF. V gene TRBV5-1 combines with J gene TRBJ2-3; 10 bases line up with TRBD2. V was clipped by 4 bases and J by 4 bases; unmatched bases: 12. The CDR3 loop spans 17 amino acids. Germline CDR1 is SGHRS and CDR2 is YFSETQ.

In its sample, this clonotype was seen a few times. The chain carries TRBV2 and TRBJ1-1; no clear D gene. Per the germline V gene, CDR1 is SNHLY and CDR2 is FYNNEI. The V gene lost 10 bases and the J gene lost 6 bases, with 18 bases spanning the gap. CDR3 size: 13 residues. DNA for the CDR3: TGTGCCACGGTACTAGTCGAGGGCTCTGAAGCTTTCTTT. Protein product: CATVLVEGSEAFF.